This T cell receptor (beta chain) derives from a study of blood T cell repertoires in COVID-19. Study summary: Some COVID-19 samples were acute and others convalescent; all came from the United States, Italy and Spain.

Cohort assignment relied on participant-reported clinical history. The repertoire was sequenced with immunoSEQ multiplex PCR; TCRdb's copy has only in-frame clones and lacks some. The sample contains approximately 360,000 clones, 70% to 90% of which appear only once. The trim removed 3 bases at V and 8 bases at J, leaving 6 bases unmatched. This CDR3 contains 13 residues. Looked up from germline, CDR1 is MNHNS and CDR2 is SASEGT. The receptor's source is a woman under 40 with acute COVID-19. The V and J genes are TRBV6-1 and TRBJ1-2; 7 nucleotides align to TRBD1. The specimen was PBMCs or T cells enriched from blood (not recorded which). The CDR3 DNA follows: TGTGCCAGCAGTGAGACCAGGGGGTACGGCTACACCTTC. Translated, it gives CASSETRGYGYTF.